One and the same sample provided the 23 T cell receptor beta chains below, sequenced in a study of T cell changes during pregnancy in multiple sclerosis. Method: immunoSEQ multiplex PCR; TCRdb's copy keeps in-frame clones and lacks some. The data contain approximately 13,000 clones, about 93% of them singletons. Sequencing used CD4+ T cells from peripheral blood mononuclear cells, obtained before pregnancy. The receptors were gathered from a female donor with multiple sclerosis, enrolled in a pregnancy study.

V and J are TRBV21-1 and TRBJ2-6; the table's D call, TRBD2, was not checked against the DNA. TRBV21-1 is recorded as a pseudogene. CDR3 length: 16 amino acids. The CDR3 is CASSTGGGSGANVLTF. Here the CDR3 DNA reads TGTGCCAGCAGCACAGGCGGAGGCTCTGGGGCCAACGTCCTGACTTTC.

In regard to this clone: Compared with germline, one end of the junction differs, possibly owing to a read error. This sequence joins TRBV5-4 and TRBJ2-1, with TRBD2 matching 8 bases. This CDR3 is 16 amino acids long. Germline CDR1 and CDR2: SGHNT and YYREEE (reference sequence). This CDR3 is CAGSYGTSRLLNEQFF. The CDR3 DNA reads as TGTGCCGGCAGCTACGGGACTAGTCGGCTACTCAATGAGCAGTTCTTC.

V and J are TRBV7-9 and TRBJ2-5, with D possibly being TRBD1 (6 bases). Trimming took off 0 bases at V and 1 base at J, with 6 bases between the two ends. Looked up from germline, CDR1 is SEHNR and CDR2 is FQNEAQ (reference sequence). The CDR3 runs 14 residues. The CDR3 loop is CASSLAGGQETQYF. The CDR3 nucleotides read TGTGCCAGCAGCTTAGCAGGGGGCCAAGAGACCCAGTACTTC.

The chain recombines TRBV6-1 with TRBJ2-3; 9 positions match TRBD2. This CDR3 is built from 15 residues. The J segment lost 5 bases and the V segment lost 8 bases, leaving 11 bases of the junction unmatched. From germline, CDR1 is MNHNS and CDR2 SASEGT. For the CDR3, the DNA is TGTGCCAGCCAGGGGTGGCGGGGGGGCCGAGATACGCAGTATTTT. This sequence encodes CASQGWRGGRDTQYF.

This chain joins TRBV11-3 and TRBJ2-1, with 7 bases that match TRBD2. This CDR3 has 15 residues. Germline CDR1 SGHNT, CDR2 YENEEA. Trimming cost V 5 bases and J 10 bases; bases outside gene matches: 14. The CDR3 spells CASSQLLGPGGEQFF. The CDR3 region has the DNA TGTGCCAGCAGCCAGTTGTTGGGCCCCGGGGGGGAGCAGTTCTTC.

This chain uses TRBV7-9 with TRBJ1-2; weak D call: TRBD1 (5 bases). This CDR3 region has 17 residues. Germline assignment: CDR1 SEHNR and CDR2 FQNEAQ (reference sequence). Trimming left V 3 bases short and J 0 bases short, with 17 bases between. Here the CDR3 reads CASSFRGPTNTNYGYTF. The CDR3, as DNA: TGTGCCAGCAGCTTTAGGGGTCCGACCAATACTAACTATGGCTACACCTTC. The full variable domain, with the rest looked up from reference TRBV7-9 and TRBJ1-2, is DTGVSQNPRHKITKRGQNVTFRCDPISEHNRLYWYRQTLGQGPEFLTYFQNEAQLEKSRLLSDRFSAERPKGSFSTLEIQRTEQGDSAMYLCASSFRGPTNTNYGYTFGSGTRLTVV.

In its sample, this clone was seen once. The CDR3, as DNA: TGCGCCAGCAGCTTGGCAGCGGGGTCCTACAATGAGCAGTTCTTC. Protein sequence: CASSLAAGSYNEQFF. The V call is TRBV5-1, the J call TRBJ2-1, with 7 nucleotides matching TRBD2. Germline assignment: CDR1 SGHRS and CDR2 YFSETQ. The V gene end was trimmed by 0 bases and the J gene end by 1 base; junction bases not matched to a gene: 1. CDR3 length equals 15 residues. The variable domain in full, completed from reference TRBV5-1 and TRBJ2-1, reads KAGVTQTPRYLIKTRGQQVTLSCSPISGHRSVSWYQQTPGQGLQFLFEYFSETQRNKGNFPGRFSGRQFSNSRSEMNVSTLELGDSALYLCASSLAAGSYNEQFFGPGTRLTVL.

The V gene is TRBV6-5, the J gene TRBJ2-7, with TRBD1 matching 8 bases. Germline loops: CDR1 MNHEY, CDR2 SVGAGI. V shed 5 bases and J 4 bases; nucleotides not matched to a gene: 10. The CDR3 consists of 15 residues. The chain's CDR3 is CASSPGQGRIYEQYF. The CDR3 region has the DNA TGTGCCAGCAGTCCTGGACAGGGTAGGATATACGAGCAGTACTTC.

DNA of the CDR3: TGTGCCAGCTCCAGGGGTGCGGCAGATACGCAGTATTTT. Amino acids: CASSRGAADTQYF. The V gene is TRBV18, the J gene TRBJ2-3; D perhaps matches TRBD1 (6 bases). CDR1 is KGHSH, CDR2 LQKENI, per germline. The CDR3 covers 13 residues. V lost 6 bases, J lost 4 bases, and 11 bases lay in between. The full variable domain, in which reference TRBV18 and TRBJ2-3 provide the parts outside the CDR3, is NAGVMQNPRHLVRRRGQEARLRCSPMKGHSHVYWYRQLPEEGLKFMVYLQKENIIDESGMPKERFSAEFPKEGPSILRIQQVVRGDSAAYFCASSRGAADTQYFGPGTRLTVL.

This clone was found once. V is TRBV19 and J is TRBJ1-5; TRBD1 matches at 7 bases. The CDR3 has 15 amino acids. V dropped 7 bases and J dropped 6; count of bases not matched to a gene: 12. CDR1 and CDR2 (germline): LNHDA, SQIVND (reference sequence). The CDR3, as DNA: TGTGCCAGTATGGTACTAACAGGGGTAGGTCAGCCCCAGCATTTT. It encodes CASMVLTGVGQPQHF.

The V gene is TRBV6-5, the J gene TRBJ2-2, with TRBD1 matching 7 bases. The trim removed 6 bases at V and 0 bases at J, leaving 4 bases unmatched. There are 15 residues in the CDR3. Germline V gene sequence: CDR1 MNHEY, CDR2 SVGAGI. CDR3 in DNA: TGTGCCAGCAGCCCCGGGACAGCGAACACCGGGGAGCTGTTTTTT. It translates to CASSPGTANTGELFF.

The rearrangement uses TRBV10-3 and TRBJ2-7; 9 nucleotides align to TRBD1. CDR1 is ENHRY, CDR2 SYGVKD, per germline. The V gene end was trimmed by 8 bases and the J gene end by 5 bases; junction bases not matched to a gene: 10. This CDR3 comprises 14 residues. This chain's CDR3 is CAIGPRDRDHEQYF. The CDR3 nucleotides are TGTGCCATCGGGCCCCGGGACAGGGACCACGAGCAGTACTTC.

V usage is TRBV4-1 and J usage is TRBJ2-3; 8 bases map to TRBD2. The CDR3 extends over 16 amino acids. Germline values: CDR1 MGHRA, CDR2 YSYEKL. Germline trimming cut 2 bases from V and 3 bases from J; bases unmatched to any gene: 7. The CDR3 region has the DNA TGCGCCAGCAGCCAACCCATAGCGGGGCGTACAGATACGCAGTATTTT. Its translation is CASSQPIAGRTDTQYF.

This clone was observed a few times. The chain uses TRBV30 and TRBJ1-6; no clear D gene. This CDR3 region has 13 residues. In germline, CDR1 is GTSNPN, CDR2 SVGIG (reference sequence). Deletions cut 4 bases from V and 7 bases from J, with 11 bases between. CDR3 protein: CAWKGSRNSPLHF. CDR3 nucleotides: TGTGCCTGGAAAGGGAGTAGGAATTCACCCCTCCACTTT.

The gene calls are TRBV4-1 and TRBJ1-1; TRBD1 might be the D (5 bases). The V end was cut by 4 bases, the J end by 5 bases, with 20 bases between. Germline-derived CDR1 and CDR2 are MGHRA and YSYEKL. The CDR3 runs 16 residues. CDR3 loop: CASSPLGQGRGTEAFF. The CDR3 region has the DNA TGCGCCAGCAGCCCCCTAGGGCAGGGAAGAGGAACTGAAGCTTTCTTT.

This clone was found once. This chain uses TRBV19 with TRBJ1-1; TRBD1 matches at 7 bases. V was clipped by 4 bases and J by 2 bases; unmatched bases: 10. The length of the CDR3 is 16 residues. Germline V gene sequence: CDR1 LNHDA, CDR2 SQIVND (reference sequence). The chain's CDR3 is CASSRKQGPFNTEAFF. CDR3 nucleotide sequence: TGTGCCAGTAGTAGGAAACAGGGGCCCTTTAACACTGAAGCTTTCTTT.

The chain combines TRBV28 with TRBJ2-3; TRBD2 agrees at 8 bases. The CDR3 totals 17 residues. V shed 8 bases and J 2 bases; nucleotides not matched to a gene: 15. The V gene's germline CDR1 is MDHEN and CDR2 SYDVKM. This chain's CDR3 is CASSPYQGGGFTDTQYF. The CDR3 DNA sequence: TGTGCCAGCTCCCCCTACCAGGGCGGGGGGTTCACAGATACGCAGTATTTT.

A remark on this clone: Additional DNA sequences in this sample encode the identical CDR3. V is TRBV28 and J is TRBJ2-7; 8 bases are shared with TRBD1. The CDR3 totals 14 residues. Germline V gives CDR1 MDHEN, CDR2 SYDVKM. The junction had 7 bases not matched to a gene; V was cut back by 6 bases and J by 3 bases. Here the CDR3 DNA reads TGTGCCAGCAGGGGACAGGTGGTTTTCTACGAGCAGTACTTC. This translates into CASRGQVVFYEQYF.

The gene calls are TRBV16 and TRBJ1-5; D is possibly TRBD1 (5 bases). Trimming shortened V by 4 bases and J by 6 bases, and 22 bases separated the two germline ends. Germline CDR1 reads KGHSY; CDR2 reads FQNENV. The CDR3 totals 17 residues. The CDR3 DNA reads TGTGCCAGCAGCCCCATGACCGGGACTCAGCTCGGTCAGCCCCAGCATTTT. Its translation: CASSPMTGTQLGQPQHF.

The gene calls are TRBV9 and TRBJ2-7; 7 nucleotides line up with TRBD1. V dropped 4 bases and J dropped 4; count of bases not matched to a gene: 5. This CDR3 comprises 13 residues. CDR1 is SGDLS and CDR2 is YYNGEE in the germline V gene. The DNA for the CDR3 is TGTGCCAGCAGCCCCCAGGGACAGTACGAGCAGTACTTC. This encodes CASSPQGQYEQYF.

The chain couples TRBV30 to TRBJ2-2, with 7 bases fitting TRBD2. V shed 4 bases, J shed 1 base, and the junction held 0 bases outside the gene matches. The CDR3 has 13 amino acids. CDR1 and CDR2 (germline): GTSNPN, SVGIG (reference sequence). This chain's CDR3 is CAWTSGNTGELFF. For the CDR3, the DNA is TGTGCCTGGACTAGCGGGAACACCGGGGAGCTGTTTTTT.

This clone was picked up one time. V and J are TRBV7-2 and TRBJ2-2; 9 nucleotides line up with TRBD2. With V trimmed by 4 bases and J by 4 bases, 7 bases remained unmatched. This CDR3 is built from 16 residues. Germline assignment: CDR1 SGHTA and CDR2 FQGNSA. DNA for the CDR3: TGTGCCAGCAGCTCTGGGCGGGGGGGCGCCACCGGGGAGCTGTTTTTT. This codes for CASSSGRGGATGELFF. The whole variable domain, remainder taken from reference TRBV7-2 and TRBJ2-2, is GAGVSQSPSNKVTEKGKDVELRCDPISGHTALYWYRQSLGQGLEFLIYFQGNSAPDKSGLPSDRFSAERTGGSVSTLTIQRTQQEDSAVYLCASSSGRGGATGELFFGEGSRLTVL.

The CDR3 loop is CASGIESQPQHF. CDR3 nucleotide sequence: TGTGCTAGTGGTATTGAGTCTCAGCCCCAGCATTTT. V and J are TRBV12-5 and TRBJ1-5; no clear D. Trimming took off 5 bases at V and 6 bases at J, with 8 bases between the two ends. The CDR3 length is 12 residues. From germline, CDR1 is LGHNT and CDR2 FRNRAP.